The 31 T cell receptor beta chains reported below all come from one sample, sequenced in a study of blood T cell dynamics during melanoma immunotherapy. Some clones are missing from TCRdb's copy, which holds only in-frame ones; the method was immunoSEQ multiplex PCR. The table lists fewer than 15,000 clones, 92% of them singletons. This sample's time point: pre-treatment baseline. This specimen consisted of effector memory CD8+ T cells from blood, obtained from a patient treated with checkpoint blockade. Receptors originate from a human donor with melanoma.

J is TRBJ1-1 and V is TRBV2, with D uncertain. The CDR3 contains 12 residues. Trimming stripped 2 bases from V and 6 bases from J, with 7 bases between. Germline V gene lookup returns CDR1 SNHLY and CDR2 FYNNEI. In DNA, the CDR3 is TGTGCCAGCAGTGAAACCCACCCTGAAGCTTTCTTT. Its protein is CASSETHPEAFF.

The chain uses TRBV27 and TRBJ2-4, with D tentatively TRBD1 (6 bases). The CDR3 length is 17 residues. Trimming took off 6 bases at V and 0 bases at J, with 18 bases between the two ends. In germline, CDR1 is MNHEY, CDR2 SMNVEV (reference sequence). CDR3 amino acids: CASRRNRETLAKNIQYF. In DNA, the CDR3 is TGTGCCAGCAGGCGTAACAGGGAGACCCTAGCCAAAAACATTCAGTACTTC.

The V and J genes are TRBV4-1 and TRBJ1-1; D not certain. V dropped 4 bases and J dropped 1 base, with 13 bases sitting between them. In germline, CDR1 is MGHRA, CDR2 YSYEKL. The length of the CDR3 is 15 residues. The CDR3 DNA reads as TGCGCCAGCAGCCCAACCCGGGCAGGGAACACTGAAGCTTTCTTT. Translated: CASSPTRAGNTEAFF.

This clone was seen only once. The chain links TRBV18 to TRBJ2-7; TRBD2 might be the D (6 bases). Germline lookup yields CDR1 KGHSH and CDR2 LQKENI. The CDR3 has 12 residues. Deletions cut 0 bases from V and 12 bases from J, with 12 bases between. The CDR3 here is CASSPPSGEAYF. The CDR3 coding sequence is TGTGCCAGCTCACCACCTTCGGGAGAGGCGTACTTC.

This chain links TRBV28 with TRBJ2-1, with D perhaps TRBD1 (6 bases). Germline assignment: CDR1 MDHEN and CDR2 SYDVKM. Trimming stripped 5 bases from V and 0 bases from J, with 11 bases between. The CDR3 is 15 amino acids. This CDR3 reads CASSGQFGSYNEQFF. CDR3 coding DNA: TGTGCCAGCAGTGGACAGTTCGGCTCCTACAATGAGCAGTTCTTC.

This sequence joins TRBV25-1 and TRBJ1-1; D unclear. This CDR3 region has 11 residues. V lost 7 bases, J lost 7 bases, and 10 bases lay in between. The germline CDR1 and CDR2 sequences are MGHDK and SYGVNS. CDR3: CASTRGIEAFF. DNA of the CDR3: TGTGCCAGCACCCGGGGTATTGAAGCTTTCTTT.

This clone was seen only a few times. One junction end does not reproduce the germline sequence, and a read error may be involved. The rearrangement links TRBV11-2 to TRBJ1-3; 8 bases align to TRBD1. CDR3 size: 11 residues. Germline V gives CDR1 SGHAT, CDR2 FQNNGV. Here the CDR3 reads CASSPTGGIDF. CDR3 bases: TGTGCCAGCAGCCCAACAGGGGGGATTGATTTT.

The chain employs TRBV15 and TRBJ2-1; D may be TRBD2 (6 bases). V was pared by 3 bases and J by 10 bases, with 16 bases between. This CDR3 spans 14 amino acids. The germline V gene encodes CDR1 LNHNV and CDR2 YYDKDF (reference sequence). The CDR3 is CATSSGLYYEEQFF. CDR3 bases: TGTGCCACCAGCAGTGGACTATATTATGAGGAGCAGTTCTTC. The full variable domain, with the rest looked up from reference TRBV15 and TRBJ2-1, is DAMVIQNPRYQVTQFGKPVTLSCSQTLNHNVMYWYQQKSSQAPKLLFHYYDKDFNNEADTPDNFQSRRPNTSFCFLDIRSPGLGDTAMYLCATSSGLYYEEQFFGPGTRLTVL.

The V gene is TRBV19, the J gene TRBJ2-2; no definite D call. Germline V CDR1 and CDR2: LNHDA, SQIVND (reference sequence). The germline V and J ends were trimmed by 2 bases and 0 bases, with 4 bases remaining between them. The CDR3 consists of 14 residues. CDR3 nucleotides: TGTGCCAGTAGTATAAGCACGAACACCGGGGAGCTGTTTTTT. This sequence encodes CASSISTNTGELFF.

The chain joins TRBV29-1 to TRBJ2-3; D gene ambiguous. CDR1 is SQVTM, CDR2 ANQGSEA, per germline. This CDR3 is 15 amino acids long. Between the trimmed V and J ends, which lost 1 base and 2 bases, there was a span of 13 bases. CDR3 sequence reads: CSVEGVGTPTDTQYF. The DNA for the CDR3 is TGCAGCGTTGAAGGGGTGGGAACTCCCACAGATACGCAGTATTTT.

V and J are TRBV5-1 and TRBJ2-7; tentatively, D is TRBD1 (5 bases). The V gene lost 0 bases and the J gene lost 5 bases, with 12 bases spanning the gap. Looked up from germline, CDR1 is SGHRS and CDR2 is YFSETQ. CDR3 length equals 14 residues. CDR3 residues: CASSLVGATDEQYF. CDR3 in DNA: TGCGCCAGCAGCTTGGTTGGGGCTACAGACGAGCAGTACTTC.

CDR3 DNA: TGTGCCAGTAGGGAGCGTCAGAGCTCCTACGAGCAGTACTTC. Residues: CASRERQSSYEQYF. This chain uses TRBV19 with TRBJ2-7; D uncertain. Germline V gene lookup returns CDR1 LNHDA and CDR2 SQIVND (reference sequence). The CDR3 consists of 14 residues. V lost 6 bases to trimming and J lost 0 bases, with 12 bases between them.

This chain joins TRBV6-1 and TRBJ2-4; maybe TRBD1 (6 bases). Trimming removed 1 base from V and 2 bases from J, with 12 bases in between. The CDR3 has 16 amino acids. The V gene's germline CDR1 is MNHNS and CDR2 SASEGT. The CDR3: CASSEVLWDTKNIQYF. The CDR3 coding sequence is TGTGCCAGCAGTGAAGTTTTATGGGACACCAAAAACATTCAGTACTTC.

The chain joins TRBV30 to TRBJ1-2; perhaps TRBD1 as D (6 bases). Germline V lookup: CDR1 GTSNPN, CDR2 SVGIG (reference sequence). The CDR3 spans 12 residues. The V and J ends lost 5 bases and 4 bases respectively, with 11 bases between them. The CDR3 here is CAWGEGGYGYTF. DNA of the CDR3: TGTGCCTGGGGAGAGGGGGGCTATGGCTACACCTTC.

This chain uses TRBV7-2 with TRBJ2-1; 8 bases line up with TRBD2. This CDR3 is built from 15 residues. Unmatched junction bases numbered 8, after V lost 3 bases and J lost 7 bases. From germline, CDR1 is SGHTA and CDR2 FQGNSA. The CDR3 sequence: CASSFYREGGNEQFF. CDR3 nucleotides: TGTGCCAGCAGCTTTTACCGGGAGGGGGGAAATGAGCAGTTCTTC.

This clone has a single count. Written as DNA, the CDR3 is TGTGCCAGCAGCTCACCAACAGGTACCCCGAACACCGGGGAGCTGTTTTTT. As protein: CASSSPTGTPNTGELFF. The chain carries TRBV7-9 and TRBJ2-2, with a tentative D call TRBD1 (5 bases). V was cut by 4 bases and J by 0 bases, with 15 bases left in between. The CDR3 has 17 amino acids. The germline V gene has CDR1 SEHNR and CDR2 FQNEAQ (reference sequence).

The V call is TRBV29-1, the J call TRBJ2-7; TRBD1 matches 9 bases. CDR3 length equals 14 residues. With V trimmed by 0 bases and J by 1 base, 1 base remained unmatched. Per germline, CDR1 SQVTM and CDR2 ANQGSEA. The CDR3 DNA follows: TGCAGCGTTGAAGAAGGGACAGGGTCCTACGAGCAGTACTTC. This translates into CSVEEGTGSYEQYF.

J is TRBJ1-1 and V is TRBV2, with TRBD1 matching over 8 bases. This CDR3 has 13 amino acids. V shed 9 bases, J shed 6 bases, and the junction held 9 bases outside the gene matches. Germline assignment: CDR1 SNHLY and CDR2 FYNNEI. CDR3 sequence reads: CASRAQGAAEAFF. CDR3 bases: TGTGCCAGTAGAGCTCAGGGGGCGGCTGAAGCTTTCTTT.

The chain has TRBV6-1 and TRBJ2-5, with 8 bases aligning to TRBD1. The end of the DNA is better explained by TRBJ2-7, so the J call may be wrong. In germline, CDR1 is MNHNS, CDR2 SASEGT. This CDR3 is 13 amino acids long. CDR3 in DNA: TGTGCCAGCATCCCAGACAGGGGCTACGAGCAGTACTTC. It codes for CASIPDRGYEQYF.

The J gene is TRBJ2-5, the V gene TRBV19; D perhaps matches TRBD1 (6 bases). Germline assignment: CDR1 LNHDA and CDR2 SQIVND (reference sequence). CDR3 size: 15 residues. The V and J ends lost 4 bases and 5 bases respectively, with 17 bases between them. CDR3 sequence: CASSTWYRDRETQYF. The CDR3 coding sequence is TGTGCCAGTAGTACCTGGTACAGGGACCGGGAGACCCAGTACTTC.

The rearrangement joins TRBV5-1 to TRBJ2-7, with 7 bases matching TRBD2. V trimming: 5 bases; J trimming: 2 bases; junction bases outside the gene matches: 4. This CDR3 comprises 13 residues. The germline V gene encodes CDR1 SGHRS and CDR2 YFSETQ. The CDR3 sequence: CASRSSGPYEQYF. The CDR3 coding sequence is TGCGCCAGCAGGTCTAGCGGACCCTACGAGCAGTACTTC.

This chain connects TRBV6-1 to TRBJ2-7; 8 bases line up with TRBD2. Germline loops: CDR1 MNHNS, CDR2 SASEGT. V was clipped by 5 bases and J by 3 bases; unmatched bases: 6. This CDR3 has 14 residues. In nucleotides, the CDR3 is TGTGCCAGCAGTCCTCCCGCGGGGGGCTACGAGCAGTACTTC. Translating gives CASSPPAGGYEQYF.

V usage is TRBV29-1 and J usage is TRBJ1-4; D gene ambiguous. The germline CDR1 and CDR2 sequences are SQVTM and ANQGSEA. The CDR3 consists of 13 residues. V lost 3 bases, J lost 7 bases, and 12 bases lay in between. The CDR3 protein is CSVELMGFEKLFF. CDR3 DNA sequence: TGCAGCGTTGAGCTGATGGGGTTTGAAAAACTGTTTTTT.

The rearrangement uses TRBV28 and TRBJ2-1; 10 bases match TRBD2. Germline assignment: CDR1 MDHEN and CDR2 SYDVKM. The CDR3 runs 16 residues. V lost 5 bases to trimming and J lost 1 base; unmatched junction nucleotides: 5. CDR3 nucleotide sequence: TGTGCCAGCAGTCCCACTAGCGGGGAGTCCTACAATGAGCAGTTCTTC. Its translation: CASSPTSGESYNEQFF.

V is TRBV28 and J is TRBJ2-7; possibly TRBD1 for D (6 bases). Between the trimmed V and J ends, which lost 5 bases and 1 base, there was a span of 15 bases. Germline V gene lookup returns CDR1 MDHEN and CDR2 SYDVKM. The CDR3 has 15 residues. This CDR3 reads CASSRDNKGSYEQYF. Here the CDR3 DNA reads TGTGCCAGCAGTCGGGACAACAAGGGTTCCTACGAGCAGTACTTC. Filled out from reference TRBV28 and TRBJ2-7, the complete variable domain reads DVKVTQSSRYLVKRTGEKVFLECVQDMDHENMFWYRQDPGLGLRLIYFSYDVKMKEKGDIPEGYSVSREKKERFSLILESASTNQTSMYLCASSRDNKGSYEQYFGPGTRLTVT.

CDR3 sequence reads: CASNDGTSGYNEQFF. The CDR3, as DNA: TGTGCCAGCAATGACGGGACTAGCGGGTATAATGAGCAGTTCTTC. The chain has TRBV27 and TRBJ2-1, with 12 nucleotides matching TRBD2. This CDR3 region has 15 residues. V shed 7 bases and J 7 bases; nucleotides not matched to a gene: 8. From germline, CDR1 is MNHEY and CDR2 SMNVEV (reference sequence).

DNA for the CDR3: TGTGCCTTACAGGGGGCTTCCTACGAGCAGTACTTC. Its translation: CALQGASYEQYF. The J gene is TRBJ2-7, the V gene TRBV7-9, with TRBD1 matching over 9 bases. With 11 bases clipped from V and 1 base from J, the junction kept 3 bases outside the gene matches. Per the germline V gene, CDR1 is SEHNR and CDR2 is FQNEAQ (reference sequence). The CDR3 spans 12 residues.

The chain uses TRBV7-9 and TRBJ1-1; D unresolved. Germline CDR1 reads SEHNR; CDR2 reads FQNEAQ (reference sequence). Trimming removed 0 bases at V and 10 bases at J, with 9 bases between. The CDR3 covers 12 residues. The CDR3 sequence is CASSLAMDGAFF. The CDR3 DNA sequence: TGTGCCAGCAGCTTAGCTATGGACGGAGCTTTCTTT.

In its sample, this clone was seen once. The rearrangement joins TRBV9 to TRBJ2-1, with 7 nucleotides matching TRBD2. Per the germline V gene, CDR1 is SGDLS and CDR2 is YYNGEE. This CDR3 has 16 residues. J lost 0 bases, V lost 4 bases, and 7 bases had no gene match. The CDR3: CASSPFGGSSYNEQFF. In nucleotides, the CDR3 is TGTGCCAGCAGCCCATTCGGGGGGAGCTCCTACAATGAGCAGTTCTTC.

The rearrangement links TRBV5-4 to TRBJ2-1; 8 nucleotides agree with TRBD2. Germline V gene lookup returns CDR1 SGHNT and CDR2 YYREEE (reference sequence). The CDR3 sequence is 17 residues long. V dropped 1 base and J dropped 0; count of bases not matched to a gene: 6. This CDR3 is CASSLSGGRFSYNEQFF. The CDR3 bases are TGTGCCAGCAGCTTGTCGGGCGGGAGGTTCTCCTACAATGAGCAGTTCTTC.

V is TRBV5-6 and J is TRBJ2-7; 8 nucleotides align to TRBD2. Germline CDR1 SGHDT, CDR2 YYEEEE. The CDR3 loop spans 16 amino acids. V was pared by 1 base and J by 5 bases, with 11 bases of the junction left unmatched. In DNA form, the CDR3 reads TGTGCCAGCAGCTTGTCAAGCGGGAGATTCGTCGACGAGCAGTACTTC. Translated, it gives CASSLSSGRFVDEQYF. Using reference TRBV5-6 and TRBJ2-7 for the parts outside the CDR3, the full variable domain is DAGVTQSPTHLIKTRGQQVTLRCSPKSGHDTVSWYQQALGQGPQFIFQYYEEEERQRGNFPDRFSGHQFPNYSSELNVNALLLGDSALYLCASSLSSGRFVDEQYFGPGTRLTVT.